Here is one T cell receptor (beta chain) with its context. Its antigen is unknown. V gave up 4 bases and J gave up 6 bases; unmatched junction bases: 7. CDR1 and CDR2 (germline): LNHDA, SQIVND (reference sequence). This CDR3 is 15 amino acids long. Amplification used 60 Vbeta primers and 13 Jbeta primers. As processed by the authors: A later analysis counted 70 million to 85 million unique TCR beta chains, around 12 million shared. Only in-frame clones appear in the TCRdb table, and some are missing; sequencing was by immunoSEQ multiplex PCR. The D gene and trimming were derived from the DNA, and the V and J assignments and clone size from that table. The sample holds over 150,000 clones; roughly 80% are singletons and the top ten take around 10%. This specimen belongs to a study of cytomegalovirus exposure and HLA in healthy donors. Study at large: Among about 200 million T cells, an earlier analysis found roughly 120 million unique TCR beta sequences.

Study-level points and caveats: Prior analysis indicated that the majority of TCR beta V segments exhibited productivity approximately 87% or approximately 30% of the time.

The chain uses TRBV19 and TRBJ2-1; TRBD2 matches at 9 bases. The clonotype comes from a man aged 45 to 65 in good health and CMV-seropositive. Sequenced sample: PBMCs. CDR3 protein: CASSTSSGIVNEQFF. The CDR3 DNA reads as TGTGCCAGTAGTACCTCTAGCGGGATTGTCAATGAGCAGTTCTTC.